Following are 18 T cell receptor beta chains from one sample sequenced in a study of beta chain features in type 1 diabetes. Study-level findings and limits: The study found moderately but significantly shorter TCRB CDR3s in all four CD4+ subsets of Type 1 diabetes patients.

cDNA synthesis used the whole RNA isolate, giving expressed TCRB sequences. Clones were read by immunoSEQ multiplex PCR, and TCRdb kept only the in-frame ones, dropping some. The repertoire holds about 52,000 clones, with around 45% as singletons. Their cognate antigens are unknown. Sequenced material: Tregs from blood. The receptors shown here come from a man aged 30-40 years with type 1 diabetes.

The rearrangement uses TRBV7-2 and TRBJ2-7, with TRBD2 matching 8 bases. After removal of 5 bases from V and 6 bases from J, the junction contained 9 bases not matched to a gene. CDR1 and CDR2 (germline): SGHTA, FQGNSA. The CDR3 has 14 amino acids. The CDR3 here is CASSQDHGRGEQYF. CDR3 nucleotide sequence: TGTGCCAGCAGCCAAGATCACGGGAGGGGCGAGCAGTACTTC.

Remarks on this clone: This sample also contains other DNA sequences that code for the same CDR3. This sequence joins TRBV30 and TRBJ2-7; 9 bases line up with TRBD1. Looked up from germline, CDR1 is GTSNPN and CDR2 is SVGIG (reference sequence). This CDR3 is built from 16 residues. Germline trimming cut 0 bases from V and 2 bases from J; bases unmatched to any gene: 8. This CDR3 is CAWSVPGQGRTYEQYF. The CDR3 bases are TGTGCCTGGAGTGTACCGGGACAGGGTCGGACCTACGAGCAGTACTTC.

The chain joins TRBV7-3 to TRBJ2-2; 8 bases line up with TRBD2. The CDR3 is made up of 16 amino acids. The V gene end was trimmed by 5 bases and the J gene end by 3 bases; junction bases not matched to a gene: 8. CDR1 is SGHTA, CDR2 FQGTGA, per germline. The CDR3 is CASSPPGGGHTGELFF. The CDR3 DNA is TGTGCCAGCAGCCCTCCGGGGGGGGGTCACACCGGGGAGCTGTTTTTT.

The J gene is TRBJ2-3, the V gene TRBV7-9; D might be TRBD1 (5 bases). The CDR3 runs to 12 residues. The germline V gene has CDR1 SEHNR and CDR2 FQNEAQ (reference sequence). V lost 2 bases to trimming and J lost 5 bases, with 5 bases between them. CDR3 protein: CASSLQGDTQYF. The CDR3 DNA reads as TGTGCCAGCAGCTTACAGGGAGATACGCAGTATTTT.

The V and J genes are TRBV4-2 and TRBJ1-4, with no clear D. Trimming took off 4 bases at V and 12 bases at J, with 12 bases between the two ends. The germline V gene has CDR1 LGHNA and CDR2 YNFKEQ. The CDR3 totals 12 residues. The CDR3 protein is CASSPVGEELFF. CDR3 DNA sequence: TGTGCCAGCAGCCCGGTCGGCGAGGAACTGTTTTTT.

The chain joins TRBV18 to TRBJ2-1; a weak D match, TRBD2 (5 bases). V was cut by 3 bases and J by 15 bases, with 18 bases left in between. The CDR3 consists of 13 residues. Germline V gives CDR1 KGHSH, CDR2 LQKENI. The CDR3 sequence is CASSPTPAEGRFF. CDR3 DNA sequence: TGTGCCAGCTCACCCACTCCGGCCGAGGGTCGGTTCTTC.

The V call is TRBV10-3, the J call TRBJ2-7, with TRBD2 matching over 8 bases. V lost 8 bases, J lost 5 bases, and 14 bases stayed unmatched. The length of the CDR3 is 15 residues. From germline, CDR1 is ENHRY and CDR2 SYGVKD. CDR3 DNA sequence: TGTGCCATCGCCCCCGGACAAGCGGGAGATAACGAGCAGTACTTC. The encoded protein is CAIAPGQAGDNEQYF.

This chain links TRBV2 with TRBJ1-4; a possible D gene is TRBD1 (5 bases). The ends were cut back, 7 bases at V and 3 bases at J, with 9 bases in the middle. Germline V gene data show CDR1 as SNHLY and CDR2 as FYNNEI. This CDR3 has 13 amino acids. The CDR3 loop reads CASTLTANEKLFF. DNA for the CDR3: TGTGCCAGCACTTTGACAGCTAATGAAAAACTGTTTTTT.

This clone was picked up a small number of times. The V gene is TRBV7-8, the J gene TRBJ2-4; the D gene is possibly TRBD2 (5 bases). This CDR3 spans 16 amino acids. Per the germline V gene, CDR1 is SGHVS and CDR2 is FQNEAQ. V dropped 5 bases and J dropped 6 bases, with 20 bases sitting between them. The CDR3 sequence: CASSPRGARARNIQYF. CDR3 nucleotide sequence: TGTGCCAGCAGCCCTCGGGGAGCCCGGGCGAGAAACATTCAGTACTTC.

In this sample, this clone turned up a few times. The chain carries TRBV5-1 and TRBJ2-2; 10 bases align to TRBD2. V trimming: 4 bases; J trimming: 7 bases; junction bases outside the gene matches: 13. The CDR3 is 17 amino acids. Germline CDR1 and CDR2: SGHRS and YFSETQ. The CDR3 region has the DNA TGCGCCAGCAGCCCCATAGCGGGAGGCCAAGGGGACGGGGAGCTGTTTTTT. Translation gives CASSPIAGGQGDGELFF.

This clone was detected a few times. The rearrangement joins TRBV19 to TRBJ2-1; TRBD2 matches 9 bases. Germline V lookup: CDR1 LNHDA, CDR2 SQIVND (reference sequence). The CDR3 is 14 residues long. Unmatched junction bases numbered 6, after V lost 2 bases and J lost 10 bases. CDR3 in amino acids: CASSIMGLAGEQFF. As DNA, the CDR3 is TGTGCCAGTAGTATAATGGGACTAGCAGGGGAGCAGTTCTTC. The whole variable domain, remainder taken from reference TRBV19 and TRBJ2-1, is DGGITQSPKYLFRKEGQNVTLSCEQNLNHDAMYWYRQDPGQGLRLIYYSQIVNDFQKGDIAEGYSVSREKKESFPLTVTSAQKNPTAFYLCASSIMGLAGEQFFGPGTRLTVL.

This clone was detected a few times. The CDR3 DNA is TGTGCCAGCAGCTTAGGCGGAACCTTTGGAGAGACCCAGTACTTC. It specifies CASSLGGTFGETQYF. V and J are TRBV7-3 and TRBJ2-5; D is unresolved. Trimming took 2 bases from V and 4 from J, leaving 14 bases between them. Germline CDR1 SGHTA, CDR2 FQGTGA. This CDR3 comprises 15 residues.

The V call is TRBV5-1, the J call TRBJ2-3, with 7 bases matching TRBD2. Germline loops: CDR1 SGHRS, CDR2 YFSETQ. Trimming cost V 0 bases and J 1 base; bases outside gene matches: 2. This CDR3 region has 15 residues. The CDR3 here is CASSLVAGGTDTQYF. CDR3 in DNA: TGCGCCAGCAGCTTGGTGGCGGGAGGCACAGATACGCAGTATTTT. Using reference TRBV5-1 and TRBJ2-3 for the parts outside the CDR3, the full variable domain is KAGVTQTPRYLIKTRGQQVTLSCSPISGHRSVSWYQQTPGQGLQFLFEYFSETQRNKGNFPGRFSGRQFSNSRSEMNVSTLELGDSALYLCASSLVAGGTDTQYFGPGTRLTVL.

There are a few counts of this clone. The chain combines TRBV6-5 with TRBJ1-6, with TRBD1 identical over 10 bases. Losses at the gene ends were 5 bases for V and 12 bases for J; bases not matched to a gene: 10. The length of the CDR3 is 15 residues. Germline CDR1 is MNHEY and CDR2 is SVGAGI. The CDR3 coding sequence is TGTGCCAGCAGTCCCGGGGGGACAGGGGTTTTACCCCTCCACTTT. Its translation is CASSPGGTGVLPLHF.

The chain uses TRBV7-6 and TRBJ2-3, with TRBD2 as a possible D gene (5 bases). The CDR3 consists of 13 residues. Trimming cost V 3 bases and J 11 bases, with 15 bases left between them. The germline V gene encodes CDR1 SGHVS and CDR2 FNYEAQ. CDR3 in DNA: TGTGCCAGCAGCTTCGCGCTAGGCCGGGAGCAGTATTTT. Translating gives CASSFALGREQYF.

This clone was picked up a small number of times. CDR3: CASCTGRNYNEQFF. The CDR3 DNA is TGTGCTAGCTGCACAGGGAGAAACTACAATGAGCAGTTCTTC. The rearrangement uses TRBV12-5 and TRBJ2-1, with D perhaps matching TRBD1 (6 bases). Germline V lookup: CDR1 LGHNT, CDR2 FRNRAP. Trimming shortened V by 9 bases and J by 3 bases, and 15 bases separated the two germline ends. This CDR3 is 14 amino acids long. The whole variable domain, filled in from reference TRBV12-5 and TRBJ2-1, reads DARVTQTPRHKVTEMGQEVTMRCQPILGHNTVFWYRQTMMQGLELLAYFRNRAPLDDSGMPKDRFSAEMPDATLATLKIQPSEPRDSAVYFCASCTGRNYNEQFFGPGTRLTVL.

Here the CDR3 DNA reads TGTGCCATCAGTGAACCGGGACTAGCGGGAGTCGAGCAGTACTTC. It is translated as CAISEPGLAGVEQYF. The chain couples TRBV10-3 to TRBJ2-7, with 14 bases lining up with TRBD2. CDR3 length: 15 residues. Germline V gene sequence: CDR1 ENHRY, CDR2 SYGVKD. J was trimmed by 6 bases and V by 3 bases; bases with no gene match: 4.

This rearrangement joins TRBV28 to TRBJ2-3, with 7 bases identical to TRBD2. The CDR3 contains 16 residues. Germline V gene data show CDR1 as MDHEN and CDR2 as SYDVKM. V shed 2 bases and J 3 bases; nucleotides not matched to a gene: 8. The CDR3 region has the DNA TGTGCCAGCAGTTTAATCTCGGGGAGGGGAACAGATACGCAGTATTTT. This codes for CASSLISGRGTDTQYF.